Below are 7 T cell receptor beta chains sequenced from a single sample in a study of OX40 agonist ivuxolimab in advanced cancers. Sequencing used immunoSEQ multiplex PCR; TCRdb keeps in-frame clones, though not all of them. Here the sample spans around 80,000 clones, approximately 88% being singletons. The sample here was CD4+ or CD8+ T cells sorted from blood, taken in a trial of the OX40 agonist ivuxolimab. Every receptor here comes from an adult with an advanced solid tumor such as melanoma, head and neck, liver or kidney cancer.

This clone has a handful of counts. The chain combines TRBV7-3 with TRBJ1-1; D call uncertain. V lost 4 bases and J 1 base, leaving 10 bases between the germline ends. This CDR3 region has 14 residues. CDR1 and CDR2 from the germline V gene are SGHTA and FQGTGA. In DNA form, the CDR3 reads TGTGCCAGCAGCTCAGGATTAGCGAACACTGAAGCTTTCTTT. Encoded protein: CASSSGLANTEAFF.

The V call is TRBV7-2, the J call TRBJ2-5; D unresolved. The germline gives CDR1 SGHTA, CDR2 FQGNSA. This CDR3 has 14 amino acids. With 2 bases removed from V and 7 bases from J, the gap between germline ends came to 14 bases. CDR3 sequence (DNA): TGTGCCAGCAGCTTAAATTCACAGACCTCGACCCAGTACTTC. Residues: CASSLNSQTSTQYF.

This rearrangement joins TRBV29-1 to TRBJ2-5; D perhaps matches TRBD1 (6 bases). Germline V CDR1 and CDR2: SQVTM, ANQGSEA. This CDR3 contains 15 residues. In DNA, the CDR3 is TGCTCTCCCGGGACACCGACTAACCTTGGAGAGACCCAGTACTTC. Amino acid sequence: CSPGTPTNLGETQYF.

The V gene is TRBV6-5, the J gene TRBJ2-4; either TRBD1 or TRBD2 may fit D (5 bases each). Germline V CDR1 and CDR2: MNHEY, SVGAGI. The V gene lost 0 bases and the J gene lost 5 bases, with 11 bases spanning the gap. This CDR3 comprises 15 residues. The chain's CDR3 is CASSYSTGTQNIQYF. The CDR3 coding sequence is TGTGCCAGCAGTTACTCGACCGGGACCCAAAACATTCAGTACTTC.

The V call is TRBV19, the J call TRBJ1-5, with 7 nucleotides matching TRBD1. The CDR3 covers 14 residues. Germline CDR1 LNHDA, CDR2 SQIVND (reference sequence). Trimming took 7 bases from V and 2 from J; bases not matched to a gene: 5. CDR3 loop: CASTTGDRNQPQHF. The CDR3 coding sequence is TGTGCCAGTACCACAGGGGATCGCAATCAGCCCCAGCATTTT. Full variable domain (outside the CDR3, taken from reference TRBV19 and TRBJ1-5): DGGITQSPKYLFRKEGQNVTLSCEQNLNHDAMYWYRQDPGQGLRLIYYSQIVNDFQKGDIAEGYSVSREKKESFPLTVTSAQKNPTAFYLCASTTGDRNQPQHFGDGTRLSIL.

The V and J genes are TRBV5-4 and TRBJ2-5; D not certain. Trimming left V 1 base short and J 5 bases short, with 15 bases between. This CDR3 has 15 residues. Germline V gene data show CDR1 as SGHNT and CDR2 as YYREEE (reference sequence). CDR3 nucleotide sequence: TGTGCCAGCAGCTTGTCTCTTCCCGCACCGGAGACCCAGTACTTC. Encoded protein: CASSLSLPAPETQYF.

This rearrangement joins TRBV5-1 to TRBJ2-4; D is possibly TRBD1 (6 bases). The germline CDR1 and CDR2 sequences are SGHRS and YFSETQ. CDR3 size: 16 residues. V was clipped by 3 bases and J by 2 bases, with 15 bases between them. The CDR3 sequence: CASSSGTTDTKNIQYF. The CDR3 bases are TGCGCCAGCAGCTCTGGGACAACAGATACCAAAAACATTCAGTACTTC.